This entry describes one T cell receptor beta chain. Its antigen remains unknown. Grafts had their tissue processed, releasing intraepithelial and lamina propria lymphocytes. The data originate from a study of graft-versus-host responses after intestinal transplantation. Data came from immunoSEQ multiplex PCR; TCRdb stores just in-frame clones and leaves some out. Counted here are around 7,800 clones, about two thirds occurring once; the ten biggest clones make up approximately 5.1%. General study findings and limits: GvH clonotypes were identified within recipient marrow, with a subset emerging first in ileum or blood.

CDR1 is SGHDN, CDR2 FVKESK, per germline. The CDR3 contains 14 residues. Trimming pared 1 base from V and 3 bases from J, leaving 9 bases between. This TCR derives from a human patient who received an intestinal transplant, so some T cells may come from the graft donor. The sequencing here drew on ileum tissue, taken about 55 days after transplant. The chain joins TRBV14 to TRBJ1-1; D might be TRBD1 (5 bases). The CDR3 region is CASSQALGHTEAFF. CDR3 coding DNA: TGTGCCAGCAGCCAAGCCCTGGGGCACACTGAAGCTTTCTTT.